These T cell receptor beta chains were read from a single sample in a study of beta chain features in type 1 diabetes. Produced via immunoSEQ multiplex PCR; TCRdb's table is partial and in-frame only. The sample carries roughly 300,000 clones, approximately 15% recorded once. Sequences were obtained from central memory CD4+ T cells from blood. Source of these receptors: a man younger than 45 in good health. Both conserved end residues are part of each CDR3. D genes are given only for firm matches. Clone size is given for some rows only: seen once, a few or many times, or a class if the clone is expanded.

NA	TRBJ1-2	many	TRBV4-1	TGCGCCAGCAGCCAAGTCCGCCAGGCCCTTTATGGCTACACCTTC	CASSQVRQALYGYTF
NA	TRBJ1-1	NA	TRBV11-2	TGTGCCAGCAGCTCACAGGTCGGATCCACTGAAGCTTTCTTT	CASSSQVGSTEAFF
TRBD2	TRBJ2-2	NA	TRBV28	TGTGCCAGCAGTTGGACTAGCGGGAACACCGGGGAGCTGTTTTTT	CASSWTSGNTGELFF
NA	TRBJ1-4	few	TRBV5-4	TGTGCCAGCAGCGTAGCTCGGGAAGCAACTAATGAAAAACTGTTTTTT	CASSVAREATNEKLFF
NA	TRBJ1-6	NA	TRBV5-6	TGTGCCAGCAGCTTGAGGGATAGGGATTCACCCCTCCACTTT	CASSLRDRDSPLHF
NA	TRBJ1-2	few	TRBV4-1	TGCGCCAGCAGCCAAGGGAATCAGGTTAACTATGGCTACACCTTC	CASSQGNQVNYGYTF
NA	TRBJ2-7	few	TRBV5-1	TGCGCCAGCAGCTTGGACTACGGGGCTCGCTCCTACGAGCAGTACTTC	CASSLDYGARSYEQYF
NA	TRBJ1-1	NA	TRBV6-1	TGTGCCAGCAGTTTCGCCGTCACGAACACTGAAGCTTTCTTT	CASSFAVTNTEAFF
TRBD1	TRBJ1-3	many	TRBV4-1	TGCGCCAGCAGCCGAGAGGGACAGATGGGAAACACCATATATTTT	CASSREGQMGNTIYF
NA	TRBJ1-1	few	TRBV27	TGTGCCAGCAGCCGAGGGAACACTGAAGCTTTCTTT	CASSRGNTEAFF
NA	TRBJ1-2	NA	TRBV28	TGTGCCAGCAGTCCTTCGGGACGGAACTATGGCTACACCTTC	CASSPSGRNYGYTF
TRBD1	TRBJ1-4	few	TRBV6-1	TGTGCCAGCAGTGAAGCGTCACAGGGGCGGGAAAAACTGTTTTTT	CASSEASQGREKLFF
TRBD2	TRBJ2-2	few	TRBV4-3	TGCGCCAGCAGCCAAGTAGTCCGGCCTAGCGGGAGGGCCAAGAACACCGGGGAGCTGTTTTTT	CASSQVVRPSGRAKNTGELFF
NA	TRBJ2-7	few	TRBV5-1	TGCGCCAGCAGCCCCCGTCTTGGGACATCTAGTCCCTACGAGCAGTACTTC	CASSPRLGTSSPYEQYF